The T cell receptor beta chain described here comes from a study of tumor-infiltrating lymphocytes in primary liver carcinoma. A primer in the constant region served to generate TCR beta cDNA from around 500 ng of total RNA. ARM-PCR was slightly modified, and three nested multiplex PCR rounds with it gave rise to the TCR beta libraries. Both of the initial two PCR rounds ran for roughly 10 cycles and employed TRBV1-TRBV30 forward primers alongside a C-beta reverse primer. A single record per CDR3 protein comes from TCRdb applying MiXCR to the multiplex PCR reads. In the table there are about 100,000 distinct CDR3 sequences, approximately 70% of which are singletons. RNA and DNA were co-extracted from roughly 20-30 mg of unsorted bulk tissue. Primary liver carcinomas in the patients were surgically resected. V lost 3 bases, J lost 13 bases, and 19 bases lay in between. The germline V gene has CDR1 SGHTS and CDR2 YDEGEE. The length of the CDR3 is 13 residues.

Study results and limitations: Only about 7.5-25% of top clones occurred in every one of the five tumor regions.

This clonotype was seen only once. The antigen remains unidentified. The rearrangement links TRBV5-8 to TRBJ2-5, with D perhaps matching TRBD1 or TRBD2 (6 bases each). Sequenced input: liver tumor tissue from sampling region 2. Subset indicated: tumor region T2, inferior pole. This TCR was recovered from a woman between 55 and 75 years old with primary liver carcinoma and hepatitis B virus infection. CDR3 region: CASSYAGQGLSYF. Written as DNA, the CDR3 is TGTGCCAGCAGCTATGCGGGGCAGGGGTTATCGTACTTC.